The 8 T cell receptor beta chains in this list originate from one sample, sequenced in a study of tumor-infiltrating lymphocytes in primary liver carcinoma. Co-extraction of both nucleic acids (RNA and DNA) used roughly 18-32 mg of unsorted bulk tissue. TCR beta cDNA came from about 0.55 ug total RNA, primed with a constant-region primer. Researchers made the TCR beta libraries by running three nested multiplex PCR rounds with slightly modified ARM-PCR. TRBV1-TRBV30 forward and Cbeta reverse primers drove the first two approximately 10-cycle rounds. MiXCR, applied by TCRdb to the multiplex PCR reads, yields one record per CDR3 protein. Among around 78,000 distinct CDR3 sequences, 60% to 80% were seen once, and the ten largest hold about an eighth. The source material was liver tumor tissue from sampling region 4. Subset in this sample: tumor region T4, right-lateral pole. These receptor sequences come from a woman aged 55-69 years with primary liver carcinoma and hepatitis B virus infection.

This clonotype was recorded at least ten times. V gene TRBV6-6 combines with J gene TRBJ2-7, with D perhaps matching TRBD1 (6 bases). The CDR3 totals 14 residues. The V end was cut by 0 bases, the J end by 5 bases, with 11 bases between. Germline V gene lookup returns CDR1 MNHNY and CDR2 SVGAGI (reference sequence). The DNA for the CDR3 is TGTGCCAGCAGTTACTCGGCAGGGGCGGACGAGCAGTACTTC. Translation gives CASSYSAGADEQYF.

This clonotype came up many times. The J gene is TRBJ1-2, the V gene TRBV6-1; D is uncertain. Per germline, CDR1 MNHNS and CDR2 SASEGT. V shed 1 base and J shed 4 bases, with 10 bases lying between them. The CDR3 is 14 residues long. The CDR3 loop reads CASSEGDGFYGYTF. The CDR3 DNA sequence: TGTGCCAGCAGTGAAGGAGACGGATTCTATGGCTACACCTTC.

About this clonotype itself: Given the absence of the conserved phenylalanine or tryptophan at the CDR3 end, a read error is likely. This sequence joins TRBV12-3 or TRBV12-4 and TRBJ1-1; D gene ambiguous. This CDR3 region has 12 residues. The CDR3 region is CASTRMNTEAFL. The CDR3 nucleotides read TGTGCCAGCACCCGTATGAACACTGAGGCTTTCTTA.

The rearrangement links TRBV6-5 to TRBJ2-7, with a weak D call TRBD2 (5 bases). The germline V gene encodes CDR1 MNHEY and CDR2 SVGAGI. V lost 2 bases and J 2 bases, leaving 19 bases between the germline ends. The CDR3 spans 17 residues. The CDR3 sequence: CASSYERLHKGAYEQYF. CDR3 nucleotides: TGTGCCAGCAGTTACGAACGACTCCACAAGGGAGCCTACGAGCAGTACTTC.

With regard to this clonotype: Sequence at one end of the junction differs from germline and may be a read error. The V gene is TRBV6-2 or TRBV6-3, the J gene TRBJ2-7; D remains unclear. Germline loops: CDR1 MNHEY, CDR2 SVGEGT. CDR3 length equals 13 residues. The CDR3 protein is CASSYSPPYEQYF. CDR3 nucleotides: TGTGCCAGCAGTTACTCGCCCCCTTACGAGCAGTATTTC.

Note on this clonotype: The conserved final phenylalanine or tryptophan is absent from the CDR3, which likely points to a read error. The rearrangement joins TRBV6-2 or TRBV6-3 to TRBJ2-7; 7 nucleotides match TRBD2. The CDR3 sequence is 12 residues long. CDR1 and CDR2 (germline): MNHEY, SVGEGT. V lost 6 bases and J lost 6; bases outside the gene matches: 5. The CDR3 is CASSRGEREQYL. CDR3 bases: TGTGCCAGCAGCCGGGGGGAACGCGAGCAGTACCTC.

Here the CDR3 DNA reads TGTGCCAGCAGTTACGACGGACAGGGAAATCAGCCCCAGCATTTT. Its translation: CASSYDGQGNQPQHF. The chain links TRBV6-6 to TRBJ1-5; 8 bases fit TRBD1. The V gene's germline CDR1 is MNHNY and CDR2 SVGAGI (reference sequence). This CDR3 has 15 amino acids. V shed 2 bases and J 4 bases; nucleotides not matched to a gene: 4.

The chain carries TRBV4-1 and TRBJ2-7, with D possibly being TRBD1 or TRBD2 (5 bases each). V dropped 7 bases and J dropped 2 bases, with 21 bases sitting between them. The CDR3 runs to 16 residues. The germline gives CDR1 MGHRA, CDR2 YSYEKL. The CDR3 nucleotides are TGCGCCAGCAATCAAGGGTATTCGGGACCCACCTACGAGCAGTACTTC. Its protein is CASNQGYSGPTYEQYF.